These T cell receptor beta chains were read from a single sample in a study of blood T cell repertoires in COVID-19. The data were produced by immunoSEQ multiplex PCR, yet TCRdb's version contains in-frame clones alone and is incomplete. This sample has 45,000 to 70,000 clones; more than 75% occur once, and the top ten carry 6% to 6.5%. The specimen sequenced was peripheral blood. The origin of the receptors is a woman in her fifties or sixties with COVID-19, enrolled during active disease. Each CDR3 is given with its conserved first and last residue. Each record gives: J gene, V gene, clone size, D gene, CDR3 protein, CDR3 DNA. A D gene is named only where the DNA matches it firmly. Size tells how often a clone was seen (once, few, many) or the class of an expanded clone, and some rows leave it out.

TRBJ2-2	TRBV7-7	-	TRBD1	CASSHLTGVSNTGELFF	TGTGCTAGCAGCCATCTTACAGGGGTATCTAACACCGGGGAGCTGTTTTTT
TRBJ1-1	TRBV11-2	-	-	CASSLVAAEAFF	TGTGCCAGCAGCTTAGTCGCAGCTGAAGCTTTCTTT
TRBJ2-4	TRBV10-3	-	TRBD1	CAISEGQDLKNIQYF	TGTGCCATCAGTGAGGGACAGGACCTCAAAAACATTCAGTACTTC
TRBJ1-3	TRBV3-1/TRBV3-2	-	-	CASSQRDSGNTIYF	TGTGCCAGCAGCCAACGGGACTCTGGAAACACCATATATTTT
TRBJ1-1	TRBV5-1	-	-	CASSSVRNTEAFF	TGCGCCAGCAGCTCGGTCCGGAACACTGAAGCTTTCTTT
TRBJ2-1	TRBV9	few	-	CASSVGSSVHNEQFF	TGTGCCAGCAGCGTAGGGTCCAGCGTCCACAATGAGCAGTTCTTC
TRBJ2-5	TRBV11-3	-	-	CASGTRPSVLETQYF	TGTGCCAGCGGGACTCGACCGTCCGTGTTAGAGACCCAGTACTTC
TRBJ2-1	TRBV5-1	-	TRBD1	CASSRGTGKKYNEQFF	TGCGCCAGCAGCCGGGGGACAGGGAAAAAATACAATGAGCAGTTCTTC
TRBJ2-3	TRBV5-1	-	-	CASSLWGRSTDTQYF	TGCGCCAGCAGCTTGTGGGGGCGGAGCACAGATACGCAGTATTTT
TRBJ2-1	TRBV11-3	few	-	CASSPTGHHGKFF	TGTGCCAGCAGCCCCACGGGACACCACGGGAAGTTCTTC
TRBJ1-1	TRBV14	-	TRBD1	CASSRNRDRQSTEAFF	TGTGCCAGCAGTCGGAACCGGGACAGGCAGAGCACTGAAGCTTTCTTT
TRBJ2-5	TRBV4-1	-	-	CASSPRNRRDGTQYF	TGCGCCAGCAGCCCCCGAAACCGGAGGGATGGGACCCAGTACTTC
TRBJ1-1	TRBV28	-	-	CARRGRAEAFF	TGTGCCAGGCGGGGGCGGGCTGAAGCTTTCTTT
TRBJ2-1	TRBV14	-	TRBD1	CASSELGTGSYNEQFF	TGTGCCAGCAGCGAGTTGGGGACAGGGTCCTACAATGAGCAGTTCTTC
TRBJ2-1	TRBV7-3	-	TRBD2	CASSPRLAKGNEQFF	TGTGCCAGCAGCCCTAGACTAGCGAAAGGCAATGAGCAGTTCTTC
TRBJ2-1	TRBV6-5	-	TRBD1	CASSGPGGRGEQFF	TGTGCCAGCAGCGGGCCAGGGGGTAGAGGTGAGCAGTTCTTC
TRBJ1-1	TRBV30	-	TRBD1	CAWAGQTEAFF	TGTGCCTGGGCGGGACAGACAGAAGCTTTCTTT
TRBJ1-1	TRBV4-1	-	-	CASSQTGQSMNTEAFF	TGCGCCAGCAGCCAAACCGGACAGAGCATGAACACTGAAGCTTTCTTT
TRBJ2-1	TRBV11-3	-	TRBD1	CASSPRTGGPYNEQFF	TGTGCCAGCAGCCCTAGGACAGGGGGCCCCTACAATGAGCAGTTCTTC
TRBJ1-5	TRBV24-1	-	TRBD1	CATSDRTGGDQPQHF	TGTGCCACCAGTGACCGGACAGGGGGGGATCAGCCCCAGCATTTT